Following are 7 T cell receptor beta chains from one sample sequenced in a study of cytomegalovirus exposure and HLA in healthy donors. The repertoire was sequenced with immunoSEQ multiplex PCR; TCRdb's copy has only in-frame clones and lacks some. The data contain roughly 270,000 clones, roughly 90% of them singletons. Sequencing used PBMCs. These receptors were collected from a woman in her late teens or twenties in good health and CMV-seronegative.

The rearrangement links TRBV28 to TRBJ2-7; 11 nucleotides align to TRBD2. The CDR3 spans 15 residues. Germline-derived CDR1 and CDR2 are MDHEN and SYDVKM. The V gene end was trimmed by 6 bases and the J gene end by 2 bases; junction bases not matched to a gene: 6. For the CDR3, the DNA is TGTGCCAGCAGCCCTATAGCGGGAGGGACCTACGAGCAGTACTTC. This sequence encodes CASSPIAGGTYEQYF.

This chain uses TRBV2 with TRBJ2-7, with D perhaps TRBD1 (6 bases). Germline V gene lookup returns CDR1 SNHLY and CDR2 FYNNEI. The CDR3 consists of 15 residues. V was pared by 5 bases and J by 5 bases, with 19 bases between. Here the CDR3 DNA reads TGTGCCAGCAGTCCAGGCACAGGGTATTCGGACGAGCAGTACTTC. It specifies CASSPGTGYSDEQYF.

This clone was counted a single time. This rearrangement joins TRBV29-1 to TRBJ2-7; tentative D call: TRBD2 (6 bases). Trimming removed 7 bases from V and 0 bases from J, with 10 bases in between. CDR3 length: 12 residues. CDR1 is SQVTM, CDR2 ANQGSEA, per germline. CDR3 sequence (DNA): TGCAGCGCCGCTAGCGACTCCTACGAGCAGTACTTC. Protein: CSAASDSYEQYF.

There are a few counts of this clone. The J gene is TRBJ2-7, the V gene TRBV18; 8 positions agree with TRBD1. V shed 0 bases, J shed 2 bases, and the junction held 9 bases outside the gene matches. Germline-derived CDR1 and CDR2 are KGHSH and LQKENI. The length of the CDR3 is 17 residues. DNA of the CDR3: TGTGCCAGCTCACCACCGTATCGACAGGGGAGGACCTACGAGCAGTACTTC. Residues: CASSPPYRQGRTYEQYF.

The rearrangement uses TRBV28 and TRBJ1-1; D is undetermined. The V gene lost 7 bases and the J gene lost 0 bases, with 9 bases spanning the gap. The CDR3 has 13 residues. The V gene's germline CDR1 is MDHEN and CDR2 SYDVKM. DNA of the CDR3: TGTGCCAGCACTTGGCAATTGAACACTGAAGCTTTCTTT. Its translation: CASTWQLNTEAFF.

The chain couples TRBV6-6 to TRBJ2-3; possible D gene TRBD2, 5 bases. Trimming took off 3 bases at V and 2 bases at J, with 9 bases between the two ends. The CDR3 is made up of 14 amino acids. Germline-derived CDR1 and CDR2 are MNHNY and SVGAGI (reference sequence). The CDR3 here is CASSYERATDTQYF. In nucleotides, the CDR3 is TGTGCCAGCAGTTATGAGAGGGCCACAGATACGCAGTATTTT.

The gene calls are TRBV5-6 and TRBJ1-2; D gene ambiguous. The CDR3 consists of 14 residues. Germline lookup yields CDR1 SGHDT and CDR2 YYEEEE. Between the trimmed V and J ends, which lost 1 base and 2 bases, there was a span of 9 bases. CDR3 nucleotide sequence: TGTGCCAGCAGCTTGAACAGCCCGAACTATGGCTACACCTTC. It specifies CASSLNSPNYGYTF. Supplemented by reference TRBV5-6 and TRBJ1-2, the full variable domain reads DAGVTQSPTHLIKTRGQQVTLRCSPKSGHDTVSWYQQALGQGPQFIFQYYEEEERQRGNFPDRFSGHQFPNYSSELNVNALLLGDSALYLCASSLNSPNYGYTFGSGTRLTVV.